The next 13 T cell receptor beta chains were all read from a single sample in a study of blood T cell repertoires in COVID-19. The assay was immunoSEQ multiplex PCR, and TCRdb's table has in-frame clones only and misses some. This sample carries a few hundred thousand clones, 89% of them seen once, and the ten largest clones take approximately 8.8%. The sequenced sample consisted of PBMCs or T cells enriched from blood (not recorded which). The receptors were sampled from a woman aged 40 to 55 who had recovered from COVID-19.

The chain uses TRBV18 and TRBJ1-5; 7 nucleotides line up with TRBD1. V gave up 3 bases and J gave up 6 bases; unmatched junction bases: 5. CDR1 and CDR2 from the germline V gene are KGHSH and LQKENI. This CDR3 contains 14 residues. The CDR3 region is CASSPTGAGQPQHF. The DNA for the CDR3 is TGTGCCAGCTCACCTACAGGGGCCGGTCAGCCCCAGCATTTT.

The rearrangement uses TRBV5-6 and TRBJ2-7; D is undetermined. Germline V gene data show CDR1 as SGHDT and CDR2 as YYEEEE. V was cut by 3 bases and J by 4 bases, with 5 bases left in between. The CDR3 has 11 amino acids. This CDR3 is CASSSLYEQYF. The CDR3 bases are TGTGCCAGCAGCTCGCTATACGAGCAGTACTTC.

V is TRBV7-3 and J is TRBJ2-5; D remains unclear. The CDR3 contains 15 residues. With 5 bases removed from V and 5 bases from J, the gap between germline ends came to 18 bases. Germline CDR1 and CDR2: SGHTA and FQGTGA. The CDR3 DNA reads TGTGCCAGCAGCCCACAACTTGCAGGTTGGGAGACCCAGTACTTC. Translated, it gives CASSPQLAGWETQYF.

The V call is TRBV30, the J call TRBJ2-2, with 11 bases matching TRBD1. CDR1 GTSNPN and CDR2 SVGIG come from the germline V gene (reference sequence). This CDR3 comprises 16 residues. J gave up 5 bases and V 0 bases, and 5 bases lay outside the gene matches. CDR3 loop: CAWSVGTGGKTGELFF. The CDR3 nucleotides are TGTGCCTGGAGTGTCGGGACAGGGGGTAAAACCGGGGAGCTGTTTTTT.

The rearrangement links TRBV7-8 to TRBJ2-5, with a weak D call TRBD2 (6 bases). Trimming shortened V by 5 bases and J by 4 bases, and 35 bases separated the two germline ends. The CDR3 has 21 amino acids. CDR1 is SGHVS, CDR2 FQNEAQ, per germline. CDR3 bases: TGTGCCAGCAGCCTTAGCCAATGGATAGCAGGAGGTACTTGGGAGGTAGAGACCCAGTACTTC. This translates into CASSLSQWIAGGTWEVETQYF. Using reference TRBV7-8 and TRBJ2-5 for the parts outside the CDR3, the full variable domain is GAGVSQSPRYKVAKRGQDVALRCDPISGHVSLFWYQQALGQGPEFLTYFQNEAQLDKSGLPSDRFFAERPEGSVSTLKIQRTQQEDSAVYLCASSLSQWIAGGTWEVETQYFGPGTRLLVL.

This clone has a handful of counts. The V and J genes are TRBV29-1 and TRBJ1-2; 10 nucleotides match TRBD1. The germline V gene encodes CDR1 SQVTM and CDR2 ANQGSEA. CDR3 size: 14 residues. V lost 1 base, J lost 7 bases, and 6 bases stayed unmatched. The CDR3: CSVEAGTGATGYTF. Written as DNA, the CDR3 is TGCAGCGTTGAAGCCGGGACAGGGGCTACTGGCTACACCTTC.

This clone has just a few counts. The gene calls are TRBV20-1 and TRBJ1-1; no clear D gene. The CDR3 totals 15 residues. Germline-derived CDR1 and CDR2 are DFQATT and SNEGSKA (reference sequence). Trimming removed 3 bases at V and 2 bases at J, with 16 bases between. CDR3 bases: TGCAGTGCTAGTAGGACTTATTGGGGAAACACTGAAGCTTTCTTT. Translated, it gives CSASRTYWGNTEAFF.

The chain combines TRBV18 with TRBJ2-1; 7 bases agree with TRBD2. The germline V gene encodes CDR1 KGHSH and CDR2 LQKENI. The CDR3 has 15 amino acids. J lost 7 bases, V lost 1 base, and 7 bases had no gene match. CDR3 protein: CASSPRAGELNEQFF. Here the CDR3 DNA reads TGTGCCAGCTCACCACGGGCGGGAGAACTAAATGAGCAGTTCTTC.

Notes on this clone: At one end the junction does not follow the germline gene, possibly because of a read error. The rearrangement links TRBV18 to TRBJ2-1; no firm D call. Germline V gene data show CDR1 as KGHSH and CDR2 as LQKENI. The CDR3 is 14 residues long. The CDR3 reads CASSPLGSDNEQFF. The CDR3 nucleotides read TGTGCCAGCTCACCCCTAGGCTCCGACAATGAGCAGTTCTTC.

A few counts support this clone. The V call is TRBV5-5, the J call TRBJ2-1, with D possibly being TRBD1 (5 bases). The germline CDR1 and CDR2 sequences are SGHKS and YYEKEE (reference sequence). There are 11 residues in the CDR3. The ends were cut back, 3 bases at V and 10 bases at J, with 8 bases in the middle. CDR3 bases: TGTGCCAGCAGCTCGAACAGGGAGCAGTTCTTC. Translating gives CASSSNREQFF.

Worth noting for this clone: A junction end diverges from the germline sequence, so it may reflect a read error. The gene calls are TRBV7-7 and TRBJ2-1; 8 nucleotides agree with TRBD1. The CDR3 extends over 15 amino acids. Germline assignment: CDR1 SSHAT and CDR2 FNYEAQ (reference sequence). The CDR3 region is CASSLRQGSSNEQFF. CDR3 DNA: TGTGCTAGCAGCTTGCGACAGGGGTCTAGCAATGAGCAGTTCTTC.

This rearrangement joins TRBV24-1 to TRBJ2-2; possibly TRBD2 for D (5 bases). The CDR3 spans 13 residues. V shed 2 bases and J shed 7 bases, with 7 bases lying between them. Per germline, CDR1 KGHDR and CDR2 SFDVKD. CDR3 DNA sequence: TGTGCCACCAGTGATTCGGGGTTCGGGGAGCTGTTTTTT. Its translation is CATSDSGFGELFF.

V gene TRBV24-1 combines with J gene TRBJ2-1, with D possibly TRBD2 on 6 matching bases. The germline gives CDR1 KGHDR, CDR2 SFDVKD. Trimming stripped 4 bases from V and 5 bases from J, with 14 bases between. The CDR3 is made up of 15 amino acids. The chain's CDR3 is CATSEEGRPNNEQFF. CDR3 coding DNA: TGTGCCACCAGTGAAGAGGGGAGGCCGAACAATGAGCAGTTCTTC.